The 20 T cell receptor beta chains presented below share a single source sample, sequenced in a study of T cell clonality in common variable immunodeficiency. Sequencing was performed with immunoSEQ multiplex PCR; in TCRdb, only in-frame clones are kept and a portion is missing. The sample holds about 34,000 clones, and no clone turns up only once. The source material was peripheral blood mononuclear cells. Receptors originate from a person aged 18 to 69 in good health.

This clone came up many times. The read is 3 residues too short to cover the CDR3 end, so that end is filled in from the germline J gene. J is TRBJ2-2 and V is TRBV5-4, with 10 nucleotides matching TRBD2. The germline gives CDR1 SGHNT, CDR2 YYREEE (reference sequence). This CDR3 contains 16 residues. J was trimmed by 2 bases and V by 4 bases; bases with no gene match: 5. CDR3 sequence: CASSNPSGRNTGELFF. The CDR3 bases that were read are TGTGCCAGCAGCAACCCTAGCGGGAGAAACACCGGGGAG.

This clone was picked up a small number of times. The read ends 3 residues shy of where the CDR3 ends; the end is completed using the germline J gene. The genes are TRBV11-2 and TRBJ1-5; no definite D call. The germline V gene has CDR1 SGHAT and CDR2 FQNNGV. The V end was cut by 1 base, the J end by 0 bases, with 7 bases between. The CDR3 length is 15 residues. The CDR3 reads CASSLGQNSNQPQHF. The CDR3 DNA, read in part, is TGTGCCAGCAGCTTAGGCCAGAATAGCAATCAGCCC.

Many counts were recorded for this clone. The read ends 3 residues early relative to the CDR3; the germline J gene fills the gap. The V gene is TRBV7-2, the J gene TRBJ2-1; D possibly corresponds to TRBD1 (5 bases). V shed 5 bases and J shed 6 bases, with 8 bases lying between them. Germline V lookup: CDR1 SGHTA, CDR2 FQGNSA. CDR3 length: 12 residues. Here the CDR3 reads CASSTQGNEQFF. Partial CDR3 DNA: TGTGCCAGCAGCACCCAGGGCAATGAG.

The table lists this clone with many counts. The missing CDR3 end, 3 residues past where the read stops, is filled in from the germline J gene. The chain combines TRBV2 with TRBJ1-1; no clear D. V was pared by 3 bases and J by 3 bases, with 14 bases between. The CDR3 loop spans 15 amino acids. From germline, CDR1 is SNHLY and CDR2 FYNNEI. CDR3 sequence reads: CASSDLSVSHTEAFF. The sequenced part of the CDR3 DNA is TGTGCCAGCAGTGATTTGTCAGTCAGTCACACTGAA.

This clone has at least ten counts. The read terminates 3 residues ahead of where the CDR3 ends, so the germline J gene completes it. The rearrangement uses TRBV6-4 and TRBJ2-5, with 7 positions matching TRBD1. The length of the CDR3 is 18 residues. Germline V lookup: CDR1 MRHNA, CDR2 SNTAGT. J was trimmed by 0 bases and V by 4 bases; bases with no gene match: 14. The part of the CDR3 DNA that was read is TGTGCCAGCAGTGTCTCCATTCCGGGACAGAAGTACCAAGAGACC. This encodes CASSVSIPGQKYQET. The complete CDR3 reads CASSVSIPGQKYQETQYF.

This clone has at least ten counts. The CDR3 end falls 3 residues outside the read, so it is completed with the germline J gene. The chain employs TRBV5-1 and TRBJ2-7, with TRBD2 matching 15 bases. Germline CDR1 SGHRS, CDR2 YFSETQ. The CDR3 has 17 residues. The V and J ends lost 3 bases and 3 bases, in that order; junction bases with no gene match: 7. The DNA read from the CDR3 is TGCGCCAGCAGCTGGACTAGCGGGAGGGAGGTCGTCTACGAG. It yields the protein CASSWTSGREVVYE. The CDR3 reads in full as CASSWTSGREVVYEQYF.

Of note for this clone: The CDR3 end lies 3 residues beyond the end of the read and is filled in from the germline J gene. The rearrangement uses TRBV7-9 and TRBJ2-7; 11 bases fit TRBD2. Germline CDR1 and CDR2: SEHNR and FQNEAQ (reference sequence). After removal of 5 bases from V and 4 bases from J, the junction contained 4 bases not matched to a gene. This CDR3 region has 14 residues. CDR3 sequence reads: CASSRRTSGYEQYF. Incomplete CDR3 DNA: TGTGCCAGCAGCCGAAGGACTAGCGGGTACGAG.

In this sample, this clone turned up many times. Read sequence stops 3 residues before the CDR3 end, and the germline J gene provides the missing end. V usage is TRBV5-4 and J usage is TRBJ2-7; 13 bases fit TRBD2. The CDR3 covers 14 residues. The V gene's germline CDR1 is SGHNT and CDR2 YYREEE (reference sequence). Unmatched junction bases numbered 3, after V lost 9 bases and J lost 0 bases. The sequenced part of the CDR3 DNA is TGTGCCACACGGACTAGCGGGAGCTCCTACGAG. Its protein is CATRTSGSSYE. The CDR3 reads in full as CATRTSGSSYEQYF. Looking up the rest from reference TRBV5-4 and TRBJ2-7 gives the full variable domain: ETGVTQSPTHLIKTRGQQVTLRCSSQSGHNTVSWYQQALGQGPQFIFQYYREEENGRGNFPPRFSGLQFPNYSSELNVNALELDDSALYLCATRTSGSSYEQYFGPGTRLTVT.

This clone was counted many times. The CDR3 end is not reached by the read, which stops 3 residues before it; the germline J gene fills it in. The chain is built from TRBV19 and TRBJ2-1; weak D call: TRBD2 (6 bases). V lost 8 bases to trimming and J lost 2 bases, with 16 bases between them. This CDR3 has 15 amino acids. Germline-derived CDR1 and CDR2 are LNHDA and SQIVND (reference sequence). CDR3 bases read: TGTGCCAGTGGGCTTGGGCGGGGAACCTACAATGAG. Protein product: CASGLGRGTYNE. The full CDR3 sequence reads CASGLGRGTYNEQFF.

This clone was counted ten times or more. The part of the CDR3 DNA that was read is TGTGCCAGCAGCCCGAACTCTAGTCCTGGC. Its translation: CASSPNSSPG. The whole CDR3 sequence is CASSPNSSPGYTF. The V gene is TRBV7-9, the J gene TRBJ1-2; D remains unclear. Sequencing ends 3 residues short of the CDR3 end; the germline J gene provides the rest. CDR1 is SEHNR, CDR2 FQNEAQ, per germline (reference sequence). The CDR3 has 13 residues. Trimming took off 5 bases at V and 7 bases at J, with 14 bases between the two ends.

The table lists this clone with many counts. Here the CDR3 reads CASSQGIGELFF. The DNA read from the CDR3 is TGTGCCAGCAGCCAAGGTATCGGGGAG. The chain carries TRBV4-2 and TRBJ2-2, with D unresolved. The read comes to an end 3 residues before the CDR3 does, leaving the germline J gene to fill in the end. Between the trimmed V and J ends, which lost 1 base and 7 bases, there was a span of 4 bases. The CDR3 has 12 amino acids. The germline gives CDR1 LGHNA, CDR2 YNFKEQ.

This clone was found many times. CDR3: CASSSRGRSTDTQYF. The CDR3 DNA, read in part, is TGTGCCAGCAGTTCCAGGGGTCGGAGCACAGATACG. The J gene is TRBJ2-3, the V gene TRBV3-1 (or the pseudogene TRBV3-2); D might be TRBD1 (6 bases). From the germline J gene comes the end of the CDR3, since the read stops 3 residues before it. V was trimmed by 6 bases and J by 0 bases, leaving 13 bases between them. The CDR3 consists of 15 residues. The germline gives CDR1 LGHDT, CDR2 YNNKEL (reference sequence).

The sample holds many counts of this clone. At one boundary the junction diverges from the germline segment, which might be a read error. The observed sequence ends 3 residues before the CDR3 terminus, with the missing tail filled in from the germline J gene. The sample holds other DNA sequences that translate to the same CDR3. The rearrangement uses TRBV10-1 and TRBJ1-3; D not resolved. The CDR3 extends over 14 amino acids. CDR1 and CDR2 (germline): WNHNN, SYGVQD (reference sequence). CDR3 bases read: TGCGCCAGCAGTGACCCAGGCTCTGGAAACACA. It specifies CASSDPGSGNT. Given in full, the CDR3 is CASSDPGSGNTIYF.

CDR3 in amino acids: CASSKGLALETQYF. The CDR3 DNA, read in part, is TGTGCCAGCTCTAAAGGGCTAGCGCTAGAGACG. The chain employs TRBV18 and TRBJ2-3, with D possibly matching TRBD2 (6 bases). Coverage ceases 3 residues before the CDR3 finishes, and the germline J gene fills in the end. This CDR3 spans 14 amino acids. Per the germline V gene, CDR1 is KGHSH and CDR2 is LQKENI.

This clone occurred many times. The read terminates 3 residues before the CDR3 end, so the remaining end is supplied by the germline J gene. J is TRBJ2-2 and V is TRBV5-1; 7 bases fit TRBD1. V trimming: 0 bases; J trimming: 0 bases; junction bases outside the gene matches: 2. CDR3 size: 16 residues. CDR1 and CDR2 from the germline V gene are SGHRS and YFSETQ. This CDR3 is CASSLVTGANTGELFF. Incomplete CDR3 DNA: TGCGCCAGCAGCTTGGTTACAGGGGCGAACACCGGGGAG.

This clone occurred many times. The DNA read from the CDR3 is TGTGCCAGCAGCCATATAGCGGGAGGTAGCACAGATACG. It yields the protein CASSHIAGGSTDT. The full CDR3 is CASSHIAGGSTDTQYF. The chain couples TRBV14 to TRBJ2-3; 10 bases are shared with TRBD2. Read coverage stops 3 residues before the CDR3 terminus; the germline J gene supplies the remainder. J lost 0 bases, V lost 3 bases, and 3 bases had no gene match. In germline, CDR1 is SGHDN, CDR2 FVKESK. This CDR3 has 16 residues.

This clone was counted many times. The CDR3 extends 3 residues past the end of the read, so its final part is completed from the germline J gene. The chain recombines TRBV2 with TRBJ2-5; no clear D gene. This CDR3 region has 14 residues. CDR1 SNHLY and CDR2 FYNNEI come from the germline V gene. Trimming left V 3 bases short and J 5 bases short, with 13 bases between. The DNA read from the CDR3 is TGTGCCAGCAGTGACGTGGGCTCGACCGAGACC. As protein: CASSDVGSTET. The whole CDR3 protein reads CASSDVGSTETQYF.

This clone was detected ten times or more. The observed sequence ends 3 residues before the CDR3 terminus, with the missing tail filled in from the germline J gene. This chain links TRBV11-3 with TRBJ2-5; possibly TRBD1 for D (6 bases). Germline V gives CDR1 SGHNT, CDR2 YENEEA. V was pared by 1 base and J by 2 bases, with 8 bases between. The CDR3 spans 14 residues. Partial CDR3 DNA: TGTGCCAGCAGCTTAGCGGGACAACAAGAGACC. Protein product: CASSLAGQQET. The entire CDR3 protein is CASSLAGQQETQYF.

This clone was seen ten or more times. The CDR3 goes on 3 residues after the read ends, and that part is filled in from the germline J gene. The rearrangement joins TRBV7-2 to TRBJ2-5; D is uncertain. The CDR3 consists of 13 residues. CDR1 and CDR2 from the germline V gene are SGHTA and FQGNSA. The V gene lost 5 bases and the J gene lost 4 bases, with 11 bases spanning the gap. CDR3 bases read: TGTGCCAGCAGCAGATCCGCGGTAGAGACC. Translated: CASSRSAVET. The CDR3 in full is CASSRSAVETQYF.

This clone was found many times. Read sequence stops 3 residues before the CDR3 end, and the germline J gene provides the missing end. The chain has TRBV14 and TRBJ1-2; tentatively, D is TRBD1 (6 bases). The CDR3 runs 14 residues. Trimming left V 6 bases short and J 4 bases short, with 15 bases between. CDR1 SGHDN and CDR2 FVKESK come from the germline V gene. The part of the CDR3 DNA that was read is TGTGCCAGCAGTCAAAAAGAACAGGGCTATGGC. Translating it yields CASSQKEQGYG. The whole CDR3 protein reads CASSQKEQGYGYTF.